This section outlines one TCR beta chain sequence together with its context. Its antigen is undetermined. The data were obtained in a study of T cells in narcolepsy. Study-level points and caveats: Blood of same and different patients, but not healthy controls, reportedly held recurring autoreactive clonotypes. Autoreactive clone sequences were missing from some blood memory CD4+ repertoires.

Between the trimmed V and J ends, which lost 10 bases and 2 bases, there was a span of 11 bases. Per germline, CDR1 LNHDA and CDR2 SQIVND (reference sequence). The CDR3 contains 13 residues. The protocol was immunoSEQ multiplex PCR, while the TCRdb copy is restricted to in-frame clones and leaves out a portion. This table has approximately 30,000 clones, around nine tenths appearing once. This receptor was taken from a human donor with narcolepsy. What was sequenced was CD45RA- memory CD4+ T cells from PBMCs. The V call is TRBV19, the J call TRBJ2-2; D is perhaps TRBD1 (6 bases). CDR3 in amino acids: CATSTGNTGELFF. Written as DNA, the CDR3 is TGTGCCACCTCGACAGGTAACACCGGGGAGCTGTTTTTT.